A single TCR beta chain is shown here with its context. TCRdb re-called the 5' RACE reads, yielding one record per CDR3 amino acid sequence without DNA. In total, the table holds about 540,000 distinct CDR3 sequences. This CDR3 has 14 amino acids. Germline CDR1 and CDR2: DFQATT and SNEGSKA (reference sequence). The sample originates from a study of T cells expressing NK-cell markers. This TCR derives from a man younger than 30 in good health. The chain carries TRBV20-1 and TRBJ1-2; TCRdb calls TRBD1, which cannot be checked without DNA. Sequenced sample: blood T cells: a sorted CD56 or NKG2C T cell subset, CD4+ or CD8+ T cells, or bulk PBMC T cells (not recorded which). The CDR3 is CSAGDRGRSYGYTF.